Below, 9 T cell receptor beta chains from the same sample are listed, as sequenced in a study of PD-1 and CTLA-4 blockade in melanoma. Clones were read by immunoSEQ multiplex PCR, and TCRdb kept only the in-frame ones, dropping some. This table holds about 16,000 clones, more than 65% found once. The sequencing used CD8+ T cells from peripheral blood, collected before anti-PD-1 treatment. These receptors came from a human donor with melanoma.

The chain uses TRBV5-6 and TRBJ1-2; TRBD1 is a possible D gene (5 bases). In germline, CDR1 is SGHDT, CDR2 YYEEEE. The CDR3 is made up of 15 amino acids. Trimming removed 5 bases from V and 4 bases from J, with 18 bases in between. The CDR3 loop is CASSLDRRRVYGYTF. In nucleotides, the CDR3 is TGTGCCAGCAGTCTAGACAGACGACGAGTCTATGGCTACACCTTC.

The chain has TRBV9 and TRBJ1-4; 9 bases line up with TRBD1. The V and J ends lost 6 bases and 8 bases, in that order; junction bases with no gene match: 8. This CDR3 comprises 14 residues. Germline-derived CDR1 and CDR2 are SGDLS and YYNGEE. CDR3 loop: CASNGGTGNEKLFF. As DNA, the CDR3 is TGTGCCAGCAACGGGGGGACAGGGAACGAAAAACTGTTTTTT.

This chain uses TRBV7-9 with TRBJ2-7, with D uncertain. Deletions cut 1 base from V and 6 bases from J, with 7 bases between. This CDR3 contains 12 residues. Germline loops: CDR1 SEHNR, CDR2 FQNEAQ (reference sequence). As DNA, the CDR3 is TGTGCCAGCAGCTTAGACAACAGCGAGCAGTACTTC. The encoded protein is CASSLDNSEQYF. The full variable domain, with the rest looked up from reference TRBV7-9 and TRBJ2-7, is DTGVSQNPRHKITKRGQNVTFRCDPISEHNRLYWYRQTLGQGPEFLTYFQNEAQLEKSRLLSDRFSAERPKGSFSTLEIQRTEQGDSAMYLCASSLDNSEQYFGPGTRLTVT.

V gene TRBV30 combines with J gene TRBJ1-1; D is uncertain. The CDR3 sequence is 15 residues long. CDR1 and CDR2 from the germline V gene are GTSNPN and SVGIG (reference sequence). V was shortened by 2 bases and J by 3 bases, with 16 bases between the two germline ends. Here the CDR3 reads CAWSHKTTADTEAFF. DNA of the CDR3: TGTGCCTGGAGTCACAAAACTACAGCGGACACTGAAGCTTTCTTT.

The genes are TRBV15 and TRBJ2-5; D gene unclear. This CDR3 is built from 16 residues. V was trimmed by 0 bases and J by 4 bases, leaving 15 bases between them. Per germline, CDR1 LNHNV and CDR2 YYDKDF (reference sequence). The CDR3 DNA reads TGTGCCACCAGCAGAGATAAGGGAAACGGCGGAGAGACCCAGTACTTC. The encoded protein is CATSRDKGNGGETQYF.

The J gene is TRBJ2-3, the V gene TRBV11-2, with 7 nucleotides matching TRBD1. The ends lost 1 base at V and 5 bases at J; junction bases unmatched: 6. CDR3 length: 15 amino acids. Germline CDR1 reads SGHAT; CDR2 reads FQNNGV. CDR3 loop: CASSLAARDRDTQYF. In nucleotides, the CDR3 is TGTGCCAGCAGCTTAGCAGCCCGGGACAGAGATACGCAGTATTTT.

This clone was observed a single time. The chain is built from TRBV11-2 and TRBJ2-7; a possible D gene is TRBD1 (6 bases). V was cut by 8 bases and J by 3 bases, with 11 bases left in between. CDR3 length equals 12 residues. The germline V gene has CDR1 SGHAT and CDR2 FQNNGV. CDR3 region: CASEGTHYEQYF. The CDR3 DNA reads as TGTGCCAGCGAAGGGACACACTACGAGCAGTACTTC.

V and J are TRBV15 and TRBJ2-7, with a weak D call TRBD2 (6 bases). Trimming pared 4 bases from V and 1 base from J, leaving 8 bases between. The CDR3 loop spans 13 amino acids. From germline, CDR1 is LNHNV and CDR2 YYDKDF (reference sequence). The CDR3, as DNA: TGTGCCACCAGCACTAGCGAATCCTACGAGCAGTACTTC. It specifies CATSTSESYEQYF.

The chain uses TRBV5-4 and TRBJ2-3; no reliable D call. V lost 0 bases to trimming and J lost 4 bases, with 3 bases between them. CDR3 size: 12 residues. Per the germline V gene, CDR1 is SGHNT and CDR2 is YYREEE (reference sequence). Here the CDR3 DNA reads TGTGCCAGCAGCTTGGGTTCAGATACGCAGTATTTT. Protein: CASSLGSDTQYF.